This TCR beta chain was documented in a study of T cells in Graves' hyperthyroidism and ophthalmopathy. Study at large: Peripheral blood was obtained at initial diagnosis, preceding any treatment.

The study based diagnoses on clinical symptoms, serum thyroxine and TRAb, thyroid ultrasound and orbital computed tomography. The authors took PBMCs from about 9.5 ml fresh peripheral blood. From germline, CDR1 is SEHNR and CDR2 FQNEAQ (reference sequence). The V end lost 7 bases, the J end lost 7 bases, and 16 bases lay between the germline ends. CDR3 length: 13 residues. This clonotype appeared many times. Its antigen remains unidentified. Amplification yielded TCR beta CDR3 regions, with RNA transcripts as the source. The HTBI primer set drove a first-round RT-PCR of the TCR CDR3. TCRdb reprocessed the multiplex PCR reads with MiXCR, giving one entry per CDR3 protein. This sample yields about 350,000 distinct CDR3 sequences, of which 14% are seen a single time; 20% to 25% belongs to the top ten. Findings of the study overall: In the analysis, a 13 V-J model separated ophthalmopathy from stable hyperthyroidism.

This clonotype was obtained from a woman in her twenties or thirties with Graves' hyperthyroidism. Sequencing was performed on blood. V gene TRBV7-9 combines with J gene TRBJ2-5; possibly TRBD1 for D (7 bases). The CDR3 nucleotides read TGTGCCAGCAAGTGGAATCAGGGGGGGACCCAGTACTTC. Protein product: CASKWNQGGTQYF.